Listed here is a single T cell receptor beta chain. Antigen: not known. The data are from a study of yellow fever vaccine responses in identical twins. Findings and limits, study-wide: Twins reportedly had a vaccine T cell response that seemed partly convergent, partly personalized.

In TCRdb, the RT-PCR reads were re-called with MiXCR into one record per CDR3 protein. The sample carries about 3,200 distinct CDR3 sequences, approximately 87% recorded once. V gave up 1 base and J gave up 8 bases, with 14 bases separating them. This CDR3 comprises 14 residues. Germline V lookup: CDR1 SGHNT, CDR2 YENEEA. V usage is TRBV11-3 and J usage is TRBJ1-2, with D possibly TRBD1 on 5 matching bases. This specimen consisted of T cells from blood (PBMCs), unsorted or a sorted subset (not recorded which), obtained before or after yellow fever vaccination (not recorded which). This clonotype was sampled from a woman between 18 and 30 years old who received the yellow fever vaccine. CDR3 amino acids: CASSLGVAGRGYTF. The DNA of the CDR3 is TGTGCCAGCAGCTTAGGCGTGGCAGGGAGGGGCTACACCTTC.